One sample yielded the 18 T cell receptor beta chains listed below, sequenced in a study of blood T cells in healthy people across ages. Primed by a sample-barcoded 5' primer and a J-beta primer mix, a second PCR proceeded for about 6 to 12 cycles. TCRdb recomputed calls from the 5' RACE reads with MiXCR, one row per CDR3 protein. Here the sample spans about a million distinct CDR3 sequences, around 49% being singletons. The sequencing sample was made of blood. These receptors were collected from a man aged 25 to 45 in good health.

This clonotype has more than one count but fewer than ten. The CDR3 is CSARVQYEQYF. CDR3 sequence (DNA): TGCAGTGCTAGAGTCCAATACGAGCAGTACTTC. The rearrangement uses TRBV20-1 and TRBJ2-7; D unclear. The germline V gene encodes CDR1 DFQATT and CDR2 SNEGSKA (reference sequence). Trimming stripped 1 base from V and 4 bases from J, with 5 bases between. CDR3 size: 11 residues.

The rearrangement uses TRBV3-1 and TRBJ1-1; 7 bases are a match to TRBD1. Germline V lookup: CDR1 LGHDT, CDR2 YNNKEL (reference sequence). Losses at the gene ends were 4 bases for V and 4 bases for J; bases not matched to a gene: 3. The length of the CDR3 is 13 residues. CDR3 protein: CASSPTGTTEAFF. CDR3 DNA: TGTGCCAGCAGCCCGACAGGGACCACTGAAGCTTTCTTT. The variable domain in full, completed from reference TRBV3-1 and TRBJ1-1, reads DTAVSQTPKYLVTQMGNDKSIKCEQNLGHDTMYWYKQDSKKFLKIMFSYNNKELIINETVPNRFSPKSPDKAHLNLHINSLELGDSAVYFCASSPTGTTEAFFGQGTRLTVV.

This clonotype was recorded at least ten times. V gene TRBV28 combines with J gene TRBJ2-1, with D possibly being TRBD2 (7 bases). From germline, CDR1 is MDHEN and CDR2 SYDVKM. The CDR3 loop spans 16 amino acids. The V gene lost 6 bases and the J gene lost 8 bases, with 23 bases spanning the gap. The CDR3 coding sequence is TGTGCCAGCAGCCAAAACCAGTTAAGGGGGGGCGATGAGCAGTTCTTC. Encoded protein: CASSQNQLRGGDEQFF.

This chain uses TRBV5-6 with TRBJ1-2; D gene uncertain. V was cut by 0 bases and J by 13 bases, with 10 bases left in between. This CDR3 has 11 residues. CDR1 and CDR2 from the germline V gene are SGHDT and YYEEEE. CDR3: CASSLGLAPTF. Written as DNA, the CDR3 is TGTGCCAGCAGCTTGGGGCTGGCTCCCACCTTC.

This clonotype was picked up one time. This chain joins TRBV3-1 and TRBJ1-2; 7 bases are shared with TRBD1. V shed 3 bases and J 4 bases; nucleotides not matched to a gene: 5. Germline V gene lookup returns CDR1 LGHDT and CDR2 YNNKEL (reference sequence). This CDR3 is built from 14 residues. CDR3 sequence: CASSHTGVVYGYTF. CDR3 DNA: TGTGCCAGCAGCCATACAGGGGTTGTCTATGGCTACACCTTC.

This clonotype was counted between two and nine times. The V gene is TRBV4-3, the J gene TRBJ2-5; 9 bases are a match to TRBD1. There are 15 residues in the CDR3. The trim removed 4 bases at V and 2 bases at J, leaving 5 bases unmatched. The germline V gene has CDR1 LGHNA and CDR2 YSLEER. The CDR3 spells CASSPDRGTQETQYF. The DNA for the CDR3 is TGCGCCAGCAGCCCGGACAGGGGAACGCAAGAGACCCAGTACTTC.

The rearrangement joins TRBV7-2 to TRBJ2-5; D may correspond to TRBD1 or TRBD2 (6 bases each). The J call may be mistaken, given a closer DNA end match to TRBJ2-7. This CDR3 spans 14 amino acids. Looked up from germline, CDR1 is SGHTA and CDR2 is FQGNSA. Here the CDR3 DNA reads TGTGCCAGCAGCCGGGGGCCACCGTCCTACGAGCAGTACTTC. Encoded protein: CASSRGPPSYEQYF.

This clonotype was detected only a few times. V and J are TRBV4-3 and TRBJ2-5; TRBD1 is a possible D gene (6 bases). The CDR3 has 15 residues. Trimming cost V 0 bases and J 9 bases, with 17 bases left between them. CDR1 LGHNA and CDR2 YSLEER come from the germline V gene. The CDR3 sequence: CASSQEQGNNRAQYF. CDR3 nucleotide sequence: TGCGCCAGCAGCCAAGAGCAAGGGAACAACAGGGCCCAGTACTTC.

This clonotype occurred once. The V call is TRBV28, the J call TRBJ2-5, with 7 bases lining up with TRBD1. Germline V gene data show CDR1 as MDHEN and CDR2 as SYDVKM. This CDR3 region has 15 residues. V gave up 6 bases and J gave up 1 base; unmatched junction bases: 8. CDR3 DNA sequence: TGTGCCAGCAGGGGGCTACAGGGGACCCAAGAGACCCAGTACTTC. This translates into CASRGLQGTQETQYF.

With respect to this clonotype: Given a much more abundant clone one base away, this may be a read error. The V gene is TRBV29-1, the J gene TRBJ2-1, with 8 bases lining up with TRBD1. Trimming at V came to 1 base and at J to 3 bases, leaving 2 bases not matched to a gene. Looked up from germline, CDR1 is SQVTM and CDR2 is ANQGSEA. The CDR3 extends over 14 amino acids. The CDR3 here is CSVEGRGRYNEQFF. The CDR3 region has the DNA TGCAGCGTTGAAGGCAGGGGGCGCTACAATGAGCAGTTCTTC.

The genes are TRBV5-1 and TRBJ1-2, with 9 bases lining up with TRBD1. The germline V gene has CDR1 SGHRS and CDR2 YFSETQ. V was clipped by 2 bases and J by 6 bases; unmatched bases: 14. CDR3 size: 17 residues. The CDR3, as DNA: TGCGCCAGCAGCTTCTCCGGGACAGGGCCTTCTTTAGATGGCTACACCTTC. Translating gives CASSFSGTGPSLDGYTF.

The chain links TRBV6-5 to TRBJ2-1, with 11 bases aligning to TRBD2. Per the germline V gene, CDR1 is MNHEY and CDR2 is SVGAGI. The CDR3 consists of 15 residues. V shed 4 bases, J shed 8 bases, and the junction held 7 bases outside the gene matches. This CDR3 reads CASSSVAGGEDEQFF. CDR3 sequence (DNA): TGTGCCAGCAGTTCAGTAGCGGGGGGGGAGGATGAGCAGTTCTTC.

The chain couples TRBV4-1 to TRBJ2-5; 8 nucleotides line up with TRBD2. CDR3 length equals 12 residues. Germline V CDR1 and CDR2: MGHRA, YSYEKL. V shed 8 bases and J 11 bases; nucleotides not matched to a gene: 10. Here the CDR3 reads CASGTSGNEQYF. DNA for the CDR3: TGCGCCAGCGGAACTAGCGGCAATGAGCAGTACTTC.

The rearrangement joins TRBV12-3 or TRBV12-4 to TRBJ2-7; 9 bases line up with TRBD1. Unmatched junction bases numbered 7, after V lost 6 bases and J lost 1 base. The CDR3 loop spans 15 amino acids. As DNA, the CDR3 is TGTGCCAGCAGACTTACAGGGGGCAGTTCCTACGAGCAGTACTTC. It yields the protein CASRLTGGSSYEQYF.

In DNA form, the CDR3 reads TGTGCCAGCAGCACCCCGGAGTACCAAGAGACCCAGTACTTC. It encodes CASSTPEYQETQYF. V gene TRBV6-2 or TRBV6-3 combines with J gene TRBJ2-5; D is unresolved. Per the germline V gene, CDR1 is MNHEY and CDR2 is SVGEGT. V was cut by 6 bases and J by 0 bases, with 11 bases left in between. CDR3 length: 14 amino acids.

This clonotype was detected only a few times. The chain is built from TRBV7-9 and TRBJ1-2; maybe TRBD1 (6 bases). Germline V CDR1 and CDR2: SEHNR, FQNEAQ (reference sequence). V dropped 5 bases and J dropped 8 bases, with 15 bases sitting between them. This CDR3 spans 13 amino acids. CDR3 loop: CASSPRGLGGYTF. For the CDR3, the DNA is TGTGCCAGCAGCCCACGGGGGCTCGGGGGCTACACCTTC.

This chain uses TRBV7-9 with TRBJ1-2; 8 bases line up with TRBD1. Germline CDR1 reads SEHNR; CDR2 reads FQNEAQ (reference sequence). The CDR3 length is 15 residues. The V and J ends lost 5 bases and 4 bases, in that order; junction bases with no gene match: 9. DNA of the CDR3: TGTGCCAGCAGCCCCGGACAGGGAGTAAGCTATGGCTACACCTTC. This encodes CASSPGQGVSYGYTF.

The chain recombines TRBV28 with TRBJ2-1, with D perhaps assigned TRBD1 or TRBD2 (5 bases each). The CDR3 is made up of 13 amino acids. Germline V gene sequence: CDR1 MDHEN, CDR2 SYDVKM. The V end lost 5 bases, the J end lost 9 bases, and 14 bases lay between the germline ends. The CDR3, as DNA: TGTGCCAGCAGTGTATCGGGGCAGCCTGAGCAGTTCTTC. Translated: CASSVSGQPEQFF.